The clone carrying this TCR beta chain was counted ten times or more. As yet, its antigen is unknown. Germline CDR1 is MNHEY and CDR2 is SMNVEV (reference sequence). V was shortened by 2 bases and J by 8 bases, with 15 bases between the two germline ends. This CDR3 is 14 amino acids long. RNA transcripts yielded amplified TCR beta CDR3 regions. HTBI primers were employed in a first-round RT-PCR of the TCR CDR3. TCRdb redid the calling of the multiplex PCR reads with MiXCR, one entry per CDR3 protein. Seen here are under 350,000 distinct CDR3 sequences, about an eighth observed once, and the top ten hold approximately 8.6%. The source of the sample is a study of T cells in Graves' hyperthyroidism and ophthalmopathy. Study outcomes and limitations: Expanded thyroid clonotypes (above 0.001) were mostly also found in blood.

The sample consisted of blood. The source is a woman in her twenties or thirties with Graves' hyperthyroidism that later progressed to Graves' ophthalmopathy. The rearrangement links TRBV27 to TRBJ1-2; no clear D. CDR3: CASSLIDGLDGYTF. The DNA of the CDR3 is TGTGCCAGCAGTTTAATCGACGGCCTGGACGGCTACACCTTC.